A selection of T cell receptor beta chains follows, all from one sample in a study of blood T cells in healthy people across ages. TCRdb processed the 5' RACE reads anew with MiXCR; each CDR3 protein has one entry. The table records approximately 400,000 distinct CDR3 sequences, about 49% of them present only once. The sample taken for sequencing was blood. The receptors derive from a man aged 55 to 69 in good health. CDR3s include the opening cysteine and the closing phenylalanine or tryptophan. D genes are given only for firm matches. Clone size is stated in some rows and not others, as once, few, many or a class when expanded.

J,D,V,size,CDR3,DNA
TRBJ2-3,TRBD2,TRBV7-8,NA,CASSSRLRGLAGGRDTQYF,TGTGCCAGCAGCTCCCGACTTCGAGGACTAGCGGGAGGCCGCGATACGCAGTATTTT
TRBJ2-7,TRBD2,TRBV7-3,NA,CASPLSLGSGRTDPYEQYF,TGTGCCAGCCCCTTATCCCTTGGTAGCGGGAGGACAGACCCCTACGAGCAGTACTTC
TRBJ2-7,NA,TRBV12-3/TRBV12-4,few,CASSFSGARQEQYF,TGTGCCAGCAGTTTTTCTGGGGCCCGGCAAGAGCAGTACTTC
TRBJ1-2,NA,TRBV28,NA,CASSFEGPWLYGYTF,TGTGCCAGCAGTTTCGAGGGCCCTTGGCTCTATGGCTACACCTTC
TRBJ1-2,NA,TRBV10-3,few,CAISEDQGRDGYTF,TGTGCCATCAGTGAGGACCAGGGAAGGGATGGCTACACCTTC
TRBJ2-5,NA,TRBV11-3,NA,CASSPASLFHNEQYF,TGTGCCAGCAGCCCGGCTAGTTTATTCCACAATGAGCAGTACTTC
TRBJ2-7,TRBD1,TRBV28,NA,CASSPPTGASLEQYF,TGTGCCAGCAGCCCCCCGACAGGGGCCTCCCTCGAGCAGTACTTC
TRBJ2-7,TRBD1,TRBV29-1,few,CSVGLDRVNEQYF,TGCAGCGTGGGCCTGGACAGGGTAAACGAGCAGTACTTC
TRBJ1-2,TRBD1,TRBV25-1,NA,CASSELGQNGYTF,TGTGCCAGCAGTGAATTGGGACAGAATGGCTACACCTTC
TRBJ1-5,TRBD1,TRBV29-1,NA,CSVGTGSQPQHF,TGCAGCGTTGGGACAGGTAGCCAGCCCCAGCATTTT
TRBJ2-3,NA,TRBV30,NA,CAWSPGTLTDTQYF,TGTGCCTGGAGTCCCGGGACCCTCACAGATACGCAGTATTTT
TRBJ2-1,TRBD1,TRBV11-3,NA,CATDGTGLGDEQFF,TGTGCCACGGACGGGACAGGGCTCGGCGATGAGCAGTTCTTC
TRBJ2-7,TRBD2,TRBV6-1,NA,CATRQRDSYEQYF,TGTGCCACGAGACAGCGGGATTCCTACGAGCAGTACTTC
TRBJ2-1,TRBD2,TRBV29-1,few,CSVDSLAGSNEQFF,TGCAGCGTTGACAGTCTAGCGGGGAGCAATGAGCAGTTCTTC
TRBJ1-6,NA,TRBV4-2,few,CASSYEVTVQNSPPHF,TGTGCCAGCAGCTACGAAGTGACAGTACAAAATTCACCCCCCCACTTT
TRBJ2-7,NA,TRBV4-2,NA,CASSQAQGSYEQYF,TGTGCCAGCAGCCAAGCTCAGGGATCCTACGAGCAGTACTTC
TRBJ2-7,TRBD1,TRBV7-3,NA,CASSLLPGQSYEQYF,TGTGCCAGCAGCTTACTCCCGGGACAGTCCTACGAGCAGTACTTC
TRBJ2-5,NA,TRBV29-1,once,CSVHQETQYF,TGCAGCGTACATCAAGAGACCCAGTACTTC
TRBJ2-3,NA,TRBV4-3,NA,CASSQAPRRLGAETQYF,TGCGCCAGCAGCCAGGCCCCTCGCAGGCTGGGGGCAGAGACGCAGTATTTT
TRBJ1-4,NA,TRBV4-2,NA,CASSQGNTLDERLFF,TGTGCCAGCAGCCAAGGAAACACGCTAGATGAAAGACTGTTTTTT
TRBJ2-1,NA,TRBV7-6,NA,CASSFRQGNLNEQFF,TGTGCCAGCAGCTTTCGGCAGGGTAACCTAAATGAGCAGTTCTTC
TRBJ2-7,NA,TRBV5-6,many,CASSPLTSNPEQYF,TGTGCCAGCAGCCCTCTGACTAGTAACCCCGAGCAGTACTTC
TRBJ1-5,TRBD1,TRBV12-3/TRBV12-4,NA,CASSVRTGGSNQPQHF,TGTGCCAGCAGTGTAAGGACAGGGGGCAGCAATCAGCCCCAGCATTTT
TRBJ2-4,NA,TRBV4-3,many,CASSHNTGFGVAKNIQYF,TGCGCCAGCAGCCATAACACAGGTTTTGGAGTAGCCAAAAACATTCAGTACTTC
TRBJ2-1,TRBD2,TRBV20-1,NA,CSAWRRTSGRPHNEQFF,TGCAGTGCTTGGCGAAGAACTAGCGGGAGGCCCCACAATGAGCAGTTCTTC
TRBJ1-2,TRBD1,TRBV7-2,few,CASSSTGLVGGYTF,TGTGCCAGCAGCTCGACAGGGTTGGTGGGTGGCTACACCTTC
TRBJ2-4,NA,TRBV15,NA,CATSTRQVAKNIQYF,TGTGCCACCAGCACGAGACAGGTAGCCAAAAACATTCAGTACTTC
TRBJ2-1,NA,TRBV10-1,few,CASSESRYNEQFF,TGCGCCAGCAGTGAGTCGCGGTACAATGAGCAGTTCTTC
TRBJ1-2,TRBD1,TRBV27,NA,CASSTRQGGYTF,TGTGCCAGCAGTACTAGACAGGGCGGCTACACCTTC
TRBJ1-2,NA,TRBV29-1,few,CSVEGGGRMGYTF,TGCAGCGTTGAAGGGGGAGGGAGAATGGGCTACACCTTC
TRBJ2-1,NA,TRBV7-2,many,CASSLGGQRFYNEQFF,TGTGCCAGCAGCTTAGGCGGTCAGCGGTTCTACAATGAGCAGTTCTTC
TRBJ2-1,TRBD1,TRBV6-4,NA,CASSDDRASYNEQFF,TGTGCCAGCAGTGACGACAGGGCCTCCTACAATGAGCAGTTCTTC
TRBJ2-7,TRBD1,TRBV6-2/TRBV6-3,NA,CASTGTGRYEQYF,TGTGCCAGCACCGGGACAGGGCGATACGAGCAGTACTTC
TRBJ2-5,TRBD2,TRBV18,few,CASSPSLTSGETQYF,TGTGCCAGCTCACCTTCACTTACTAGCGGAGAGACCCAGTACTTC
TRBJ2-7,NA,TRBV6-1,few,CASSEQPWKSREQYF,TGTGCCAGCAGTGAACAACCATGGAAATCTCGCGAGCAGTACTTC
TRBJ1-1,NA,TRBV11-2,NA,CASSVAGGNTEAFF,TGTGCCAGCAGCGTAGCGGGTGGGAACACTGAAGCTTTCTTT
TRBJ2-1,NA,TRBV9,NA,CASSPSSFSNEQFF,TGTGCCAGCAGCCCAAGCAGTTTCTCGAATGAGCAGTTCTTC
TRBJ2-3,NA,TRBV11-2,NA,CASSGGLGPYTDTQYF,TGTGCCAGCAGTGGGGGTCTGGGGCCCTACACAGATACGCAGTATTTT
TRBJ1-6,NA,TRBV21-1,NA,CASSNRDINNSPLHF,TGTGCCAGCAGCAACCGGGACATTAATAATTCACCCCTCCACTTT
TRBJ2-7,TRBD2,TRBV28,NA,CASSLSRTRLNYEQYF,TGTGCCAGCAGTTTGTCCCGGACTAGACTGAACTACGAGCAGTACTTC
TRBJ2-2,NA,TRBV12-3/TRBV12-4,few,CASSRGRSGELFF,TGTGCCAGCAGCCGGGGGCGTTCCGGGGAGCTGTTTTTT
TRBJ1-2,TRBD1,TRBV7-2,NA,CASSPTGDNRYGYTF,TGTGCCAGCTCTCCGACAGGGGACAACCGCTATGGCTACACCTTC
TRBJ2-1,NA,TRBV12-3/TRBV12-4,NA,CASLGDTFVNEQFF,TGTGCCAGCCTTGGGGATACCTTTGTGAATGAGCAGTTCTTC
TRBJ2-1,NA,TRBV4-2,once,CASSQDPITIRRGDNEQFF,TGTGCCAGCAGCCAAGATCCGATTACTATTAGAAGGGGGGACAATGAGCAGTTCTTC
TRBJ2-3,TRBD2,TRBV5-5,NA,CTSSPRGGAGTDTQYF,TGTACCAGCAGCCCCCGGGGGGGGGCTGGCACAGATACGCAGTATTTT
TRBJ1-5,NA,TRBV18,few,CASSPGQGSNQPQHF,TGTGCCAGCTCACCAGGGCAGGGTAGCAATCAGCCCCAGCATTTT
TRBJ2-4,TRBD2,TRBV20-1,NA,CSARDMSGRAAKNIQYF,TGCAGTGCTAGAGATATGAGCGGGAGGGCCGCCAAAAACATTCAGTACTTC
TRBJ2-3,NA,TRBV3-1,NA,CASSPGELITDTQYF,TGTGCCAGCAGCCCTGGAGAACTCATCACAGATACGCAGTATTTT
TRBJ1-1,NA,TRBV6-6,NA,CASSYTGGFTEAFF,TGTGCCAGCAGTTACACAGGCGGGTTCACTGAAGCTTTCTTT